Below are 24 T cell receptor beta chains sequenced from a single sample in a study of memory CD4+ T cells and cytomegalovirus serostatus. Sequenced by immunoSEQ multiplex PCR; TCRdb stores in-frame clones only, minus some. The sample has roughly 40,000 clones; 75% to 80% are singletons. The sort gate was single viable CD3+CD4+CD8-CD45RO+ cells for memory CD4+ T cells. Sequencing was performed on memory CD4+ T cells from blood. Receptors were obtained from an adult in good health and CMV-seronegative.

The rearrangement uses TRBV13 and TRBJ2-3; no clear D. The CDR3 contains 15 residues. CDR1 is PRHDT, CDR2 FYEKMQ, per germline (reference sequence). The germline V and J ends were trimmed by 5 bases and 2 bases, with 14 bases remaining between them. CDR3 amino acids: CASSAGRATTDTQYF. For the CDR3, the DNA is TGTGCCAGCAGCGCCGGTCGAGCCACCACAGATACGCAGTATTTT.

J is TRBJ2-1 and V is TRBV7-6, with a possible D match to TRBD2 (5 bases). This CDR3 contains 16 residues. CDR1 is SGHVS, CDR2 FNYEAQ, per germline. Trimming cost V 5 bases and J 0 bases, with 14 bases left between them. CDR3: CASSREGGSSYNEQFF. CDR3 in DNA: TGTGCCAGCAGCCGAGAGGGCGGAAGCTCCTACAATGAGCAGTTCTTC.

The genes are TRBV30 and TRBJ1-2; D gene unclear. V was pared by 3 bases and J by 4 bases, with 9 bases between. The CDR3 loop spans 12 amino acids. Germline values: CDR1 GTSNPN, CDR2 SVGIG (reference sequence). For the CDR3, the DNA is TGTGCCTGGAGAGAGGCCCCCTATGGCTACACCTTC. Its translation: CAWREAPYGYTF. Filled out from reference TRBV30 and TRBJ1-2, the complete variable domain reads SQTIHQWPATLVQPVGSPLSLECTVEGTSNPNLYWYRQAAGRGLQLLFYSVGIGQISSEVPQNLSASRPQDRQFILSSKKLLLSDSGFYLCAWREAPYGYTFGSGTRLTVV.

Worth noting for this clone: This sample includes further DNA sequences coding for the same CDR3. V gene TRBV4-1 combines with J gene TRBJ2-1, with 13 bases that match TRBD2. V was pared by 1 base and J by 6 bases, with 9 bases of the junction left unmatched. The CDR3 is 18 residues long. The V gene's germline CDR1 is MGHRA and CDR2 YSYEKL. CDR3: CASSQVTLLAGGPNEQFF. The CDR3 nucleotides are TGCGCCAGCAGCCAAGTGACCTTACTAGCGGGGGGGCCCAATGAGCAGTTCTTC.

The chain links TRBV7-9 to TRBJ2-5; 8 bases map to TRBD2. Germline V gene lookup returns CDR1 SEHNR and CDR2 FQNEAQ (reference sequence). This CDR3 has 18 amino acids. Losses at the gene ends were 4 bases for V and 1 base for J; bases not matched to a gene: 14. The DNA of the CDR3 is TGTGCCAGCAGCTCCCCCCGGGGCAAGCGGGGGTTCCAAGAGACCCAGTACTTC. Translating it yields CASSSPRGKRGFQETQYF.

V usage is TRBV2 and J usage is TRBJ2-7; either TRBD1 or TRBD2 may supply D (5 bases each). This CDR3 is 14 amino acids long. V was cut by 7 bases and J by 0 bases, with 13 bases left in between. CDR1 and CDR2 (germline): SNHLY, FYNNEI. The CDR3 is CASTGTLFSYEQYF. The CDR3 coding sequence is TGTGCCAGCACCGGGACCCTTTTCTCCTACGAGCAGTACTTC.

The chain joins TRBV19 to TRBJ2-3; TRBD2 is a possible D gene (6 bases). This CDR3 region has 15 residues. Germline CDR1 and CDR2: LNHDA and SQIVND (reference sequence). Trimming removed 3 bases at V and 2 bases at J, with 12 bases between. The CDR3 spells CASSISAGPTDTQYF. The CDR3, as DNA: TGTGCCAGTAGTATCTCAGCGGGCCCCACAGATACGCAGTATTTT.

A single count supports this clone. The chain couples TRBV19 to TRBJ1-1; TRBD1 matches 8 bases. Trimming removed 2 bases from V and 4 bases from J; junction bases left unmatched: 3. The germline V gene encodes CDR1 LNHDA and CDR2 SQIVND (reference sequence). The CDR3 is made up of 14 amino acids. The CDR3 bases are TGTGCCAGTAGTATATCCGACAGGGGCACTGAAGCTTTCTTT. It translates to CASSISDRGTEAFF.

This clone has only one observation. This chain joins TRBV19 and TRBJ2-5; 8 bases are shared with TRBD1. With V trimmed by 4 bases and J by 2 bases, 6 bases remained unmatched. Germline CDR1 LNHDA, CDR2 SQIVND (reference sequence). The CDR3 has 15 residues. This CDR3 is CASSNGQGEQETQYF. The CDR3 DNA sequence: TGTGCCAGTAGTAACGGACAGGGAGAACAAGAGACCCAGTACTTC.

The V call is TRBV27, the J call TRBJ2-1; 9 bases line up with TRBD2. V lost 3 bases to trimming and J lost 5 bases; unmatched junction nucleotides: 14. The germline V gene has CDR1 MNHEY and CDR2 SMNVEV (reference sequence). The CDR3 is 18 amino acids. CDR3 residues: CASSFGLAGIDYHNEQFF. The CDR3 nucleotides read TGTGCCAGCAGTTTCGGGCTAGCGGGGATAGATTACCACAATGAGCAGTTCTTC.

The J gene is TRBJ2-7, the V gene TRBV2; 8 bases align to TRBD1. The CDR3 has 14 residues. CDR1 SNHLY and CDR2 FYNNEI come from the germline V gene. After removal of 6 bases from V and 2 bases from J, the junction contained 6 bases not matched to a gene. The CDR3 DNA follows: TGTGCCAGCAGGGCCGGGACAGGCACCTACGAGCAGTACTTC. It codes for CASRAGTGTYEQYF.

The J gene is TRBJ1-2, the V gene TRBV19; a weak D match, TRBD1 (5 bases). This CDR3 spans 16 amino acids. The germline V gene encodes CDR1 LNHDA and CDR2 SQIVND (reference sequence). V lost 6 bases, J lost 8 bases, and 25 bases lay in between. The CDR3 reads CASSSGTVLGRSGYTF. CDR3 nucleotide sequence: TGTGCCAGTAGCTCCGGGACCGTCTTGGGTAGAAGCGGCTACACCTTC.

The chain recombines TRBV5-3 with TRBJ2-7; 7 nucleotides align to TRBD2. TRBV5-3 is designated an ORF whose function remains uncertain. This CDR3 is 14 amino acids long. V lost 1 base to trimming and J lost 2 bases; unmatched junction nucleotides: 3. Written as DNA, the CDR3 is TGTGCCAGAAGCTTGACGGGGGGAACCTACGAGCAGTACTTC. Residues: CARSLTGGTYEQYF.

This clone was detected once. The chain combines TRBV2 with TRBJ2-3; the D call may be TRBD1 or TRBD2 (5 bases each). Trimming left V 8 bases short and J 4 bases short, with 22 bases between. This CDR3 spans 16 amino acids. Germline loops: CDR1 SNHLY, CDR2 FYNNEI. This CDR3 reads CASCRRGGLGADTQYF. The CDR3 DNA reads as TGTGCCAGCTGCCGCCGGGGCGGGTTAGGTGCAGATACGCAGTATTTT.

The chain uses TRBV6-4 and TRBJ1-1; D may be TRBD1 (6 bases). The CDR3 runs to 15 residues. V was trimmed by 4 bases and J by 5 bases, leaving 17 bases between them. Germline CDR1 MRHNA, CDR2 SNTAGT. CDR3 loop: CASSVSPTGSTEAFF. The CDR3 bases are TGTGCCAGCAGTGTGTCCCCTACAGGGAGTACTGAAGCTTTCTTT.

The chain recombines TRBV6-1 with TRBJ1-5; the D is unclear. CDR3 length: 15 residues. CDR1 and CDR2 from the germline V gene are MNHNS and SASEGT. The V and J ends lost 4 bases and 2 bases respectively, with 12 bases between them. CDR3 DNA: TGTGCCAGCAGTGTCGAGTCGAAGGGCAATCAGCCCCAGCATTTT. Amino acid sequence: CASSVESKGNQPQHF.

The chain couples TRBV9 to TRBJ2-5, with 9 positions matching TRBD2. The CDR3 length is 15 residues. CDR1 and CDR2 from the germline V gene are SGDLS and YYNGEE. With 0 bases clipped from V and 5 bases from J, the junction kept 5 bases outside the gene matches. CDR3 sequence reads: CASSVGGGAAETQYF. The CDR3 nucleotides are TGTGCCAGCAGCGTAGGCGGGGGGGCCGCGGAGACCCAGTACTTC.

CDR3 loop: CASSLVGDYEKLFF. CDR3 bases: TGTGCCAGCAGCTTAGTCGGGGATTATGAAAAACTGTTTTTT. V and J are TRBV7-6 and TRBJ1-4; D is uncertain. Germline-derived CDR1 and CDR2 are SGHVS and FNYEAQ. The CDR3 totals 14 residues. V dropped 1 base and J dropped 6 bases, with 9 bases sitting between them.

The chain couples TRBV10-2 to TRBJ2-2; D gene uncertain. Germline V lookup: CDR1 WSHSY, CDR2 SAAADI. V was pared by 1 base and J by 10 bases, with 7 bases between. The CDR3 covers 12 residues. The CDR3, as DNA: TGCGCCAGCAGTGAGTTGGTTCCGGAGCTGTTTTTT. This encodes CASSELVPELFF.

With respect to this clone: Distinct nucleotide sequences in the sample also encode this CDR3. This chain uses TRBV6-6 with TRBJ1-4; 8 positions agree with TRBD1. Losses at the gene ends were 6 bases for V and 4 bases for J; bases not matched to a gene: 4. The CDR3 spans 14 residues. Per the germline V gene, CDR1 is MNHNY and CDR2 is SVGAGI (reference sequence). The CDR3 DNA reads TGTGCCAGCAGAGGGACAGGAGGTAATGAAAAACTGTTTTTT. It yields the protein CASRGTGGNEKLFF.

The CDR3 here is CASSQTGNTIYF. DNA for the CDR3: TGTGCCAGTAGTCAAACTGGAAACACCATATATTTT. This chain joins TRBV19 and TRBJ1-3; no firm D call. The CDR3 has 12 residues. The V end lost 5 bases, the J end lost 2 bases, and 4 bases lay between the germline ends. The V gene's germline CDR1 is LNHDA and CDR2 SQIVND (reference sequence).

V and J are TRBV6-5 and TRBJ2-3; D possibly corresponds to TRBD1 (5 bases). The germline gives CDR1 MNHEY, CDR2 SVGAGI. V lost 5 bases to trimming and J lost 8 bases, with 14 bases between them. The CDR3 has 13 amino acids. CDR3 sequence (DNA): TGTGCCAGCAGTGCCAATCAAAGGGGTACGCAGTATTTT. This sequence encodes CASSANQRGTQYF.

The rearrangement uses TRBV6-5 and TRBJ2-2; 9 nucleotides match TRBD1. J lost 4 bases, V lost 4 bases, and 7 bases had no gene match. The CDR3 length is 16 residues. Germline CDR1 reads MNHEY; CDR2 reads SVGAGI. This CDR3 reads CASSSAGTGSTGELFF. In DNA, the CDR3 is TGTGCCAGCAGTTCTGCCGGGACAGGGAGCACCGGGGAGCTGTTTTTT.

The chain recombines TRBV5-6 with TRBJ1-1; TRBD1 matches at 10 bases. This CDR3 is 16 amino acids long. After removal of 3 bases from V and 0 bases from J, the junction contained 5 bases not matched to a gene. CDR1 and CDR2 (germline): SGHDT, YYEEEE. In DNA form, the CDR3 reads TGTGCCAGCAGCTCCTGGACAGGGGGAATGAACACTGAAGCTTTCTTT. Translating gives CASSSWTGGMNTEAFF. The entire variable domain, with the rest obtained from reference TRBV5-6 and TRBJ1-1, is as follows: DAGVTQSPTHLIKTRGQQVTLRCSPKSGHDTVSWYQQALGQGPQFIFQYYEEEERQRGNFPDRFSGHQFPNYSSELNVNALLLGDSALYLCASSSWTGGMNTEAFFGQGTRLTVV.